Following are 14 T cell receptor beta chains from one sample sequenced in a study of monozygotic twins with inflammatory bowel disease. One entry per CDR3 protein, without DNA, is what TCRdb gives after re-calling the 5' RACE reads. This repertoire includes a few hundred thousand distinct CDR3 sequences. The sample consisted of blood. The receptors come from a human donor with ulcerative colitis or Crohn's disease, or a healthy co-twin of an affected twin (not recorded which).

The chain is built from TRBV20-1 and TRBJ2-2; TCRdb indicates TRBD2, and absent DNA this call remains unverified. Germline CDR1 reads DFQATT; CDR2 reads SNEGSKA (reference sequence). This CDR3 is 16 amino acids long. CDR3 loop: CSASTPGLENTGELFF.

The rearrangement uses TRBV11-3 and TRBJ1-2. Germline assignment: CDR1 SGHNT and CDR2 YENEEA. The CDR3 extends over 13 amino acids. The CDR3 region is CASSHTNGYGYTF.

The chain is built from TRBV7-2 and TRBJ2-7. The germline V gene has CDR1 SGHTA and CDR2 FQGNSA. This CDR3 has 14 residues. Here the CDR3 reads CASSLRGRYDEQYF.

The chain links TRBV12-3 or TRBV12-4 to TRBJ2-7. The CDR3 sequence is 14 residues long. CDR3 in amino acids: CASSLRGNEDEQYF.

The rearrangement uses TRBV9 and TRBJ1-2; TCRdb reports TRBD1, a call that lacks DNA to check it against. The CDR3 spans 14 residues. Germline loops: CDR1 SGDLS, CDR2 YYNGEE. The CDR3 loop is CASGTGSATYGYTF.

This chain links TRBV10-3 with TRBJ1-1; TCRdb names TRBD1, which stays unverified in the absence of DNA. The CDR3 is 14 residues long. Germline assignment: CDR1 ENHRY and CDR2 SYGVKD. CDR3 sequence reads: CAISDRGGDTEAFF.

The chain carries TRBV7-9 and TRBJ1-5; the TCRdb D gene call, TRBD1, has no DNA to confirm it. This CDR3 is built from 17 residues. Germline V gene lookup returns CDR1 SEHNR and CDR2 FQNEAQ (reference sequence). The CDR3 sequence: CASSLGVGQGSNQPQHF.

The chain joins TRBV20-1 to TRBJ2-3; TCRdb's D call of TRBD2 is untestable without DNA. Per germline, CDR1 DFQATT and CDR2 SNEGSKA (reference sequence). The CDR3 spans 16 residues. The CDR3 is CSARDRRLARTDTQYF.

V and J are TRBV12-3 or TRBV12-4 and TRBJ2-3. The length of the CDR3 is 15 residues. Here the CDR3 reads CASRPSGLDTDTQYF.

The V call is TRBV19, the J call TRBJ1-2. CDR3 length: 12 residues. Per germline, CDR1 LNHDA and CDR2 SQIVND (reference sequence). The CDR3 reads CASSIVNYGYTF.

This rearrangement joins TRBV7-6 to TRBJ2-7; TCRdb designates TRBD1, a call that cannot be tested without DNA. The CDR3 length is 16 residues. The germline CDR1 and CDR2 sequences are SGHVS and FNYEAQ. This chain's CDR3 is CASSPLSGTATYGQYF.

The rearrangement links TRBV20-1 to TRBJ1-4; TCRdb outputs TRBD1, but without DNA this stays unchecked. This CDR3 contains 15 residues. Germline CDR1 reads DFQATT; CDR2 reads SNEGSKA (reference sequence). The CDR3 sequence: CSARETGTGNEKLFF.

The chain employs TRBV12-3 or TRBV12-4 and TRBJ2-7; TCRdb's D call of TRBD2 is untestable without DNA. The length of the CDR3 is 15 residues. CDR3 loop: CASRPSHRRNGEQYF.

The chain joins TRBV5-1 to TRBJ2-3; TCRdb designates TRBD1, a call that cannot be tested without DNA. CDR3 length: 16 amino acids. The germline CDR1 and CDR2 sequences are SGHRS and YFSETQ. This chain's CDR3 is CASSLHGTPSTDTQYF.